These 5 T cell receptor beta chains originate from one sample sequenced in a study of tumor-infiltrating lymphocytes in primary liver carcinoma. RNA and DNA were co-extracted from approximately 20-30 mg of unsorted bulk tissue. TCR beta cDNA came from about 450 ng total RNA, primed with a constant-region primer. TCR beta libraries came from three nested multiplex PCR rounds using slightly modified ARM-PCR. Each of the first two PCR rounds ran about 9 cycles with TRBV1-TRBV30 forward and C-beta reverse primers. Each CDR3 protein gets one entry after TCRdb re-called the multiplex PCR reads with MiXCR. The sample lists 100,000 to 150,000 distinct CDR3 sequences, 65% occurring once. The sample comprised liver tumor tissue from sampling region 1. The subset here: tumor region T1, superior pole. These receptors were taken from a woman aged 60-75 years with primary liver carcinoma and hepatitis B virus infection.

As concerns this clonotype: A read error is likely, as this CDR3 ends without the conserved phenylalanine or tryptophan. The chain carries TRBV11-2 and TRBJ2-7, with D unclear. This CDR3 region has 12 residues. Germline CDR1 and CDR2: SGHAT and FQNNGV. CDR3 in amino acids: CANSDPLYEQYL. The CDR3 DNA is TGTGCCAACAGCGACCCCCTATACGAGCAGTACTTG.

This sequence joins TRBV5-1 and TRBJ2-2, with D perhaps matching TRBD1 (5 bases). V was trimmed by 0 bases and J by 5 bases, leaving 11 bases between them. The CDR3 loop spans 15 amino acids. Looked up from germline, CDR1 is SGHRS and CDR2 is YFSETQ. As DNA, the CDR3 is TGCGCCAGCAGCTTGGGGACAAATCCTACCGGGGAGCTGTTTTTT. This gives the protein CASSLGTNPTGELFF.

CDR3 bases: TGTGCCAGCAGCAAGACAGAGTACGAGCAGTACTTC. Encoded protein: CASSKTEYEQYF. V and J are TRBV5-6 and TRBJ2-7, with a tentative D call TRBD1 (5 bases). CDR3 length: 12 amino acids. In germline, CDR1 is SGHDT, CDR2 YYEEEE. The ends were cut back, 4 bases at V and 4 bases at J, with 9 bases in the middle.

This clonotype was counted at least ten times. The rearrangement joins TRBV6-2 or TRBV6-3 to TRBJ1-4; 7 bases map to TRBD1. J lost 8 bases, V lost 6 bases, and 9 bases had no gene match. CDR3 length: 14 amino acids. Germline V lookup: CDR1 MNHEY, CDR2 SVGEGT. The DNA for the CDR3 is TGTGCCAGCAGACGCGACAGGGATCGGGAAAAACTGTTTTTT. Translating it yields CASRRDRDREKLFF.

This clonotype was counted only a few times. This may be a read error: a much more frequent sequence differs by one nucleotide. This chain links TRBV12-3 or TRBV12-4 with TRBJ2-7; 8 nucleotides agree with TRBD1. The CDR3 length is 14 residues. The CDR3 region is CASSQPGQVYDQYF. The CDR3 DNA reads TGTGCCAGCAGTCAGCCGGGACAGGTCTACGATCAGTACTTC.